A selection of T cell receptor beta chains follows, all from one sample in a study of T cell repertoires in cytomegalovirus infection. Each CDR3 protein is one row after TCRdb ran MiXCR on the reads. This sample has nearly 650,000 distinct CDR3 sequences, with around 24% found just once. What was sequenced was CD8+ T cells from PBMCs. All receptors come from a human donor in good health (CMV status not recorded). Some clones in this sample may be carry-over from other donors' samples. The CDR3 runs from the conserved cysteine through the conserved F or W.

>TRBV7-8|14|TRBJ2-1
CASSLAGGLNEQFF
>TRBV6-5|16|TRBJ1-1
CASSFLTGTEPTEAFF
>TRBV28|12|TRBJ2-7
CASAPSAYEQYF
>TRBV12-3/TRBV12-4|14|TRBJ2-7
CASSGQTDTYEQYF
>TRBV28|16|TRBJ1-4
CASSLRTGPTNEKLFF
>TRBV4-1|11|TRBJ1-6
CASSQDLTLHF
>TRBV19|13|TRBJ1-1
CASRRGPGTEAFF
>TRBV14|13|TRBJ1-2
CASSPQRGYGYTF
>TRBV5-5|16|TRBJ1-3
CASSHPTGGSGNTIYF
>TRBV20-1|14|TRBJ1-2
CSARKRGPNYGYTF
>TRBV7-9|12|TRBJ1-2
CASAAGSQGYTF
>TRBV12-3/TRBV12-4|13|TRBJ2-7
CASSLGQTNEQYF
>TRBV29-1|14|TRBJ1-1
CSVEKGRMNTEAFF
>TRBV15|12|TRBJ1-4
CATGQGGEKLFF
>TRBV5-1|11|TRBJ2-1
CASSLQTEQFF
>TRBV7-2|15|TRBJ2-1
CASSLSGGPSSEQFF
>TRBV19|15|TRBJ2-1
CASSNTPFSYNEQFF
>TRBV9|12|TRBJ2-1
CASSGVPREQFF
>TRBV9|16|TRBJ1-3
CASSVTGTASGNTIYF
>TRBV7-8|15|TRBJ2-5
CASSLGGLWEETQYF
>TRBV7-9|16|TRBJ2-3
CASSLYSSIGADTQYF
>TRBV7-6|16|TRBJ1-1
CASSLVPGEPGTEAFF
>TRBV29-1|11|TRBJ2-3
CSDTGGDTQYF
>TRBV29-1|16|TRBJ2-2
CSVTDKGSSGTGELFF
>TRBV28|14|TRBJ1-3
CASSLQGTGNTIYF
>TRBV6-2/TRBV6-3|15|TRBJ1-5
CASSPTARRDQPQHF
>TRBV27|14|TRBJ2-1
CASSGGVTYNEQFF
>TRBV19|14|TRBJ1-1
CASIGREAYTEAFF
>TRBV6-5|17|TRBJ2-2
CASSYGTDYLNTGELFF
>TRBV7-4|16|TRBJ1-5
CASSFPDRAGNQPQHF
>TRBV15|14|TRBJ2-1
CATSSRQANNEQFF